The 13 T cell receptor beta chains below all came from one sample that was sequenced in a study of shared clonotypes between healthy human individuals. Sequenced by immunoSEQ multiplex PCR; TCRdb stores in-frame clones only, minus some. Found here are some 1.5 million clones, around 97% of them singletons; the top ten hold about 1.2%. The sample comprised naive CD4+ T cells sorted from blood. As for subset: CD45RA+ positively selected. The receptors were gathered from a man aged 25 to 40 in good health.

A remark on this clone: This same CDR3 is encoded by further DNA sequences in the sample. The rearrangement uses TRBV9 and TRBJ2-6; D not resolved. The V and J ends lost 4 bases and 0 bases respectively, with 5 bases between them. Germline V gene data show CDR1 as SGDLS and CDR2 as YYNGEE. The CDR3 spans 14 residues. CDR3 sequence (DNA): TGTGCCAGCAGCCCCCGCTCTGGGGCCAACGTCCTGACTTTC. Translated: CASSPRSGANVLTF.

CDR3 coding DNA: TGTGCCACCCGGAAGGCGGCAGTTAGGAATGAGCAGTTCTTC. It yields the protein CATRKAAVRNEQFF. This chain joins TRBV15 and TRBJ2-1; D call uncertain. With 8 bases removed from V and 7 bases from J, the gap between germline ends came to 18 bases. Germline V gene lookup returns CDR1 LNHNV and CDR2 YYDKDF (reference sequence). CDR3 length: 14 amino acids.

This clone has a handful of counts. The V and J genes are TRBV29-1 and TRBJ2-7; no clear D gene. Per germline, CDR1 SQVTM and CDR2 ANQGSEA. With 3 bases removed from V and 7 bases from J, the gap between germline ends came to 13 bases. This CDR3 is built from 12 residues. DNA for the CDR3: TGCAGCGTTGATACGCCAGCCGGGGAGCAGTACTTC. It translates to CSVDTPAGEQYF.

This clone was seen more than once but under ten times. The chain employs TRBV5-1 and TRBJ1-5, with D maybe TRBD1 (6 bases). The V gene lost 1 base and the J gene lost 9 bases, with 11 bases spanning the gap. Germline assignment: CDR1 SGHRS and CDR2 YFSETQ. CDR3 size: 13 residues. CDR3 DNA sequence: TGCGCCAGCAGCTTGAAGGGGGGGTCGCCCCAGCATTTT. Translating it yields CASSLKGGSPQHF.

The chain employs TRBV5-4 and TRBJ1-2; D unresolved. Trimming stripped 1 base from V and 5 bases from J, with 12 bases between. The germline gives CDR1 SGHNT, CDR2 YYREEE (reference sequence). The length of the CDR3 is 14 residues. CDR3 sequence (DNA): TGTGCCAGCAGCTTGCTACCAGGTGCTTATGGCTACACCTTC. Translation: CASSLLPGAYGYTF.

The rearrangement links TRBV2 to TRBJ2-1; 12 positions match TRBD2. The germline CDR1 and CDR2 sequences are SNHLY and FYNNEI. Trimming removed 8 bases from V and 8 bases from J; junction bases left unmatched: 7. The CDR3 is 14 residues long. The CDR3 DNA follows: TGTGCCAGCCTACTAGCGGGAGGCGGCGATGAGCAGTTCTTC. Its translation: CASLLAGGGDEQFF.

The rearrangement uses TRBV28 and TRBJ1-5; D ambiguous. Germline V CDR1 and CDR2: MDHEN, SYDVKM. CDR3 length equals 13 residues. The V end was cut by 5 bases, the J end by 5 bases, with 10 bases between. Here the CDR3 reads CASSHQVDQPQHF. The CDR3 nucleotides read TGTGCCAGCAGTCATCAGGTGGATCAGCCCCAGCATTTT.

This clone came up once. The chain couples TRBV19 to TRBJ2-3; D might be TRBD2 (5 bases). The length of the CDR3 is 13 residues. Germline CDR1 LNHDA, CDR2 SQIVND (reference sequence). V was pared by 5 bases and J by 6 bases, with 12 bases between. In DNA form, the CDR3 reads TGTGCCAGTAGTCCAGAACCGGGGGATACGCAGTATTTT. It translates to CASSPEPGDTQYF.

This chain links TRBV27 with TRBJ2-7; TRBD2 matches at 8 bases. The germline CDR1 and CDR2 sequences are MNHEY and SMNVEV (reference sequence). The CDR3 has 14 amino acids. V trimming: 5 bases; J trimming: 4 bases; junction bases outside the gene matches: 7. The CDR3 protein is CASSPGTSWYEQYF. CDR3 nucleotides: TGTGCCAGCAGTCCCGGGACTAGTTGGTACGAGCAGTACTTC.

This clone occurred once. This chain connects TRBV29-1 to TRBJ2-2, with TRBD1 matching 7 bases. There are 13 residues in the CDR3. V was pared by 8 bases and J by 3 bases, with 6 bases of the junction left unmatched. Per germline, CDR1 SQVTM and CDR2 ANQGSEA. CDR3 in amino acids: CSKRDSYTGELFF. The DNA of the CDR3 is TGCAGCAAAAGGGACAGTTACACCGGGGAGCTGTTTTTT.

CDR3 in amino acids: CASRTTGGEVPSNQPQHF. CDR3 coding DNA: TGTGCCAGTAGGACGACAGGGGGCGAAGTCCCTAGCAATCAGCCCCAGCATTTT. The chain has TRBV19 and TRBJ1-5; 10 bases agree with TRBD1. Germline trimming cut 6 bases from V and 0 bases from J; bases unmatched to any gene: 11. Germline V gene lookup returns CDR1 LNHDA and CDR2 SQIVND (reference sequence). The CDR3 has 18 residues.

The chain is built from TRBV2 and TRBJ2-1; 14 bases agree with TRBD2. This CDR3 has 21 amino acids. J lost 6 bases, V lost 6 bases, and 22 bases had no gene match. The germline CDR1 and CDR2 sequences are SNHLY and FYNNEI. CDR3 residues: CASREQGTAVTSGRATNEQFF. CDR3 DNA sequence: TGTGCCAGCAGGGAACAGGGGACCGCGGTGACTAGCGGGAGGGCTACCAATGAGCAGTTCTTC.

This sequence joins TRBV11-2 and TRBJ1-2; maybe TRBD1 (5 bases). CDR1 SGHAT and CDR2 FQNNGV come from the germline V gene. V was clipped by 0 bases and J by 8 bases, with 10 bases between them. The CDR3 contains 13 residues. The CDR3 sequence is CASSLEGVGGYTF. CDR3 bases: TGTGCCAGCAGCTTAGAAGGGGTTGGAGGCTACACCTTC.